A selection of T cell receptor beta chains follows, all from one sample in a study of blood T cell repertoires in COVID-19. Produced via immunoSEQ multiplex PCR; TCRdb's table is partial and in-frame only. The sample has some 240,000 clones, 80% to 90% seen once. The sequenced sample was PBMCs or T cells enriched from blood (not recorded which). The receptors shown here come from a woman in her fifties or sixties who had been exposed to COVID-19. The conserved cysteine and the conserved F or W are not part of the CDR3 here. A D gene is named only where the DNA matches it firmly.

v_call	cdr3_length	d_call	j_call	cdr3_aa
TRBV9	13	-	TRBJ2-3	ASSVGVGDTDTQY
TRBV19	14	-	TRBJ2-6	ASNRFRGAGANVLT
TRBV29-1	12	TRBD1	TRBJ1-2	SVEARDRFYGYT
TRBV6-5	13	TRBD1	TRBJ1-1	ASSTGGQANTEAF
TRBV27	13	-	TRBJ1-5	ASKVGINSNQPQH
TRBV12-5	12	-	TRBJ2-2	ASGLSSVTGELF
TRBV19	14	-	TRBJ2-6	ASSPDRPPGANVLT
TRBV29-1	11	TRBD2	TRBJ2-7	SVSPSGGVEQY
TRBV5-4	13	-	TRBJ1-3	ASSLGGLGGNTIY
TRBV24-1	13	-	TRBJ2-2	ATSDFAKAGGELF
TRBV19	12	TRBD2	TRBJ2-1	ASSIVGGKGLQF
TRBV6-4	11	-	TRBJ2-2	ASSTGFSGELF
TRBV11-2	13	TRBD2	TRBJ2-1	ASSLGLAGAYEQF